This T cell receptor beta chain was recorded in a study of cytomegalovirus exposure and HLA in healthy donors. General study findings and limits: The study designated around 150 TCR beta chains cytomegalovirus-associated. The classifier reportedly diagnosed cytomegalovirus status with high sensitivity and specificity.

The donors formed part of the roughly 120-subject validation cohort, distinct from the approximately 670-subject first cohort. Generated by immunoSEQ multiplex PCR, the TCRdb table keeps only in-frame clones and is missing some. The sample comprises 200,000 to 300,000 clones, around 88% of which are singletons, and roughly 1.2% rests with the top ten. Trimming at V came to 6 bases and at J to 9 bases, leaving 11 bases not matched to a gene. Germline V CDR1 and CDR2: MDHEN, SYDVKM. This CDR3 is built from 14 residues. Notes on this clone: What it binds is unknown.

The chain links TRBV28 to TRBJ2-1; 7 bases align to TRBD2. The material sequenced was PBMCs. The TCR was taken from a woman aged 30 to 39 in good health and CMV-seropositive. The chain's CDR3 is CASSPGWEGSEQFF. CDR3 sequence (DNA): TGTGCCAGCAGCCCAGGCTGGGAGGGCAGTGAGCAGTTCTTC.